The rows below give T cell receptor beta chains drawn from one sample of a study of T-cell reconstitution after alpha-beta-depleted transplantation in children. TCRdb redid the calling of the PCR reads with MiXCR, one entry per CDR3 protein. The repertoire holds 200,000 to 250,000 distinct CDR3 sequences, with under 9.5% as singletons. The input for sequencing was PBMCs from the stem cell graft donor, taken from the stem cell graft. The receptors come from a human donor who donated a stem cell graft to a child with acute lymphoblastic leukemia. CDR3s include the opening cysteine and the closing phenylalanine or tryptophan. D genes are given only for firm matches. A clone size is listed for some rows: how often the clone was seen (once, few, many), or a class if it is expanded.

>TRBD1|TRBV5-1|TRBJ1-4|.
TGCGCCAGCAGCTGGATCGGGACAGGTGATGAAAAACTGTTTTTT
CASSWIGTGDEKLFF
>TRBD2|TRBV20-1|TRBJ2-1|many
TGCAGTGCTCAGATTAGCGGGGGGGCCTTTCGAAATGAGCAGTTCTTC
CSAQISGGAFRNEQFF
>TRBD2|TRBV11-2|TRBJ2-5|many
TGTGCCAGCAGCTCAGGACTAGCTTCAGAGACCCAGTACTTC
CASSSGLASETQYF
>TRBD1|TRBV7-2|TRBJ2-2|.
TGTGCCAGCAGCCGGGACAGGTCGAACACCGGGGAGCTGTTTTTT
CASSRDRSNTGELFF
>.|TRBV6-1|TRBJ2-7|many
TGTGCCAGCACCTTAGGGCAGGGTTTCCACGAGCAGTACTTC
CASTLGQGFHEQYF
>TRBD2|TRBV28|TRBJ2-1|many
TGTGCCAGCAGTTTGGTTCTAGCGGGGGGTTCCTACAATGAGCAGTTCTTC
CASSLVLAGGSYNEQFF
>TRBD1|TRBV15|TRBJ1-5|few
TGTGCCACCGGCATTGAGACAGGGATTGGTCAGCCCCAGCATTTT
CATGIETGIGQPQHF
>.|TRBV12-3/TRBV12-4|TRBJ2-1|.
TGTGCCAGCAGCCCACCCTTGGAGGGGGGGCGGGACAATGAGCAGTTCTTC
CASSPPLEGGRDNEQFF
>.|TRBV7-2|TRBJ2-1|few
TGTGCCAGCAGCTTAAGTGCAGGGGGGTTCAATGAGCAGTTCTTC
CASSLSAGGFNEQFF
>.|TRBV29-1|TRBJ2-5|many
TGCAGCGTTGATAGGACAGCTCAAGAGACCCAGTACTTC
CSVDRTAQETQYF
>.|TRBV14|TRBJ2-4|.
TGTGCCAGCAGCCAAGATCCGGGGCCAGCCAAAAACATTCAGTACTTC
CASSQDPGPAKNIQYF
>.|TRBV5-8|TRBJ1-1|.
TGTGCCAGCCTACCGGGCGGGGACCACACTGAAGCTTTCTTT
CASLPGGDHTEAFF
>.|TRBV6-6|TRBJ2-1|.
TGTGCCAGCAGTTCCGCAAGGGATGAGCAGTTCTTC
CASSSARDEQFF
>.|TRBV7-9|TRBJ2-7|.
TGTGCCAGCAGCTTAGTCGCAGGGTCTGCCTACGAGCAGTACTTC
CASSLVAGSAYEQYF
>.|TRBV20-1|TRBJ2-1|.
TGCAGTGCTAGAGATAATGGAGGGAACAATGAGCAGTTCTTC
CSARDNGGNNEQFF
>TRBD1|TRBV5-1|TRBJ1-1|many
TGCGCCAGCAGCTTGATGACAGGGGCTATGAACACTGAAGCTTTCTTT
CASSLMTGAMNTEAFF
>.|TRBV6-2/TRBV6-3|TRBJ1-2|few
TGTGCCAGCAGTCGACAGATTCCTGCTAACTATGGCTACACCTTC
CASSRQIPANYGYTF
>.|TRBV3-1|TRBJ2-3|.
TGTGCCAGCAGCCAAGACAGGGAAAGCACAGATACGCAGTATTTT
CASSQDRESTDTQYF
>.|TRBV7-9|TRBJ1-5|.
TGTGCCAGCAGCCCGACCGGGGAGGCTCAGCCCCAGCATTTT
CASSPTGEAQPQHF
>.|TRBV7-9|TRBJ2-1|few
TGTGCCAGCACCCGAACCAATGAGCAGTTCTTC
CASTRTNEQFF
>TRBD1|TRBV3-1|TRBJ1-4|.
TGTGCCAGCAGTCGGACAGGGGGGAATGAAAAACTGTTTTTT
CASSRTGGNEKLFF
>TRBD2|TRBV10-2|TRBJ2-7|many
TGCGCCAGCAGATTAGCGGGGCGCTCCTACGAGCAGTACTTC
CASRLAGRSYEQYF
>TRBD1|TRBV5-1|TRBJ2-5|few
TGCGCCAGCAGCTTTGGACAGGGGGAGGGTCGGGAGACCCAGTACTTC
CASSFGQGEGRETQYF
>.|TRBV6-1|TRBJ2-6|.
TGTGCCAGCAGTCCTCAGTTCTCTGGGGCCAACGTCCTGACTTTC
CASSPQFSGANVLTF
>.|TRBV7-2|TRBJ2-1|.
TGTGCCAGCAGCTTAGATCCCCTCCGGGAGCAGTTCTTC
CASSLDPLREQFF
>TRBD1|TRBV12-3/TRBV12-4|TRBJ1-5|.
TGTGCCAGCAGTTACGAGGGGGCAGTTCAGCCCCAGCATTTT
CASSYEGAVQPQHF
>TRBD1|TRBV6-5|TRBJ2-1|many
TGTGCCAGCAGTTTGACAGGGTTTAGCTCCTACAATGAGCAGTTCTTC
CASSLTGFSSYNEQFF
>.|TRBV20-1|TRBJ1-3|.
TGCAGTGCTAGGATACTGGACACCATATATTTT
CSARILDTIYF
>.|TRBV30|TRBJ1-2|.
TGTGCCTGGAGTGGCACTCGTGTGAGCGGCTACACCTTC
CAWSGTRVSGYTF
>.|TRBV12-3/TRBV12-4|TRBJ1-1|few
TGTGCCAGCAGTTTAAGAAAAGGGAACACTGAAGCTTTCTTT
CASSLRKGNTEAFF
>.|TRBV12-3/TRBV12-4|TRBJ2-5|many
TGTGCCAGCACCCCTGGGGGGAAACGGGAGACCCAGTACTTC
CASTPGGKRETQYF
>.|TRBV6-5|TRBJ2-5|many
TGTGCCAGCAACCTACCTAGAAACCAAGAGACCCAGTACTTC
CASNLPRNQETQYF
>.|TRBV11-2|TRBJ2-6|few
TGTGCCAGCAGTTCTAGCCCTGGGGCCAACGTCCTGACTTTC
CASSSSPGANVLTF
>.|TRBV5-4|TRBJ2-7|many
TGTGCCAGCAGCTTGCAAGGACCGTCGGAGCAGTACTTC
CASSLQGPSEQYF
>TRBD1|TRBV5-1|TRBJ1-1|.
TGCGCCAGCAGCCCCCGGGGAGGGGGCGTTTCTGAAGCTTTCTTT
CASSPRGGGVSEAFF
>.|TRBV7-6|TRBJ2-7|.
TGTGCCAGCAGCCATCCCCTAGCTTACGAGCAGTACTTC
CASSHPLAYEQYF
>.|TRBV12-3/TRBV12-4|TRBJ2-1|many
TGTGCCAGCAGAGCCAATCAGCCCTACAATGAGCAGTTCTTC
CASRANQPYNEQFF
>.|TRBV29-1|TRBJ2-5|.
TGCAGCGTTGACATATACTTAGCGGAGACCCAGTACTTC
CSVDIYLAETQYF
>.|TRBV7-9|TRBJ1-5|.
TGTGCCAGCACCTTAGGAGCAGGGGTGGTCCAGCCCCAGCATTTT
CASTLGAGVVQPQHF
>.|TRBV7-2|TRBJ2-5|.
TGTGCCAGCAGCTCACCGACGACCCAGTACTTC
CASSSPTTQYF
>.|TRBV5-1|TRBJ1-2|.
TGCGCCAGCAGCTTGTCCCCAGGGTCGAGTTATGGCTACACCTTC
CASSLSPGSSYGYTF
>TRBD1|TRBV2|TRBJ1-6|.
TGTGCCAGCATCCCGGGACAGCCCCAGTCGACCCTCCACTTT
CASIPGQPQSTLHF
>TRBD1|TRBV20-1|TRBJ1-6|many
TGCAGTGCTTCCCGACAGGGGGTTAATTCACCCCTCCACTTT
CSASRQGVNSPLHF
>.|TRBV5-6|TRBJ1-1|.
TGTGCCAGCAGCTGGGAAGGGGGATCCCTTAAGAACACTGAAGCTTTCTTT
CASSWEGGSLKNTEAFF
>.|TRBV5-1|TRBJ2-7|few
TGCGCCAGCAGCTTGGGCGGGGTCAGCTCCTACGAGCAGTACTTC
CASSLGGVSSYEQYF
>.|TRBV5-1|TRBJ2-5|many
TGCGCCAGCAGCAAGGGACTCCAAGAGACCCAGTACTTC
CASSKGLQETQYF
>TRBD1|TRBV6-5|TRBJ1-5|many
TGTGCCAGCAGCCCAGGGGGCACTTATAGCAATCAGCCCCAGCATTTT
CASSPGGTYSNQPQHF
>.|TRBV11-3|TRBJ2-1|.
TGTGCCAGCAGCTTAGATCCTGGGACTCCTTCGCTGGGGCAGTTCTTC
CASSLDPGTPSLGQFF
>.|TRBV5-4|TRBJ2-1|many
TGTGCCAGCAGCTTGCGGGGGGCGGACAATGAGCAGTTCTTC
CASSLRGADNEQFF
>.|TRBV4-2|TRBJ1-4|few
TGTGCCAGCAGCCAAGAACCTACACGGCCCGAAAAACTGTTTTTT
CASSQEPTRPEKLFF
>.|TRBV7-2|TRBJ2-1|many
TGTGCCAGCAGCTTAGCCAGCGAGACTAGTTCTCCTACGTTCCTATCCTACAATGAGCAGTTCTTC
CASSLASETSSPTFLSYNEQFF
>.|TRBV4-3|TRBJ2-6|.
TGCGCCAGCAGCCAAGATGCTGGGTCTGGGGCCAACGTCCTGACTTTC
CASSQDAGSGANVLTF
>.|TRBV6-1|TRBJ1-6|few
TGTGCCAGCACCAGCGATCTAACAGGGACTTCACCCCTCCACTTT
CASTSDLTGTSPLHF
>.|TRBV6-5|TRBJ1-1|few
TGTGCCAGCAGTTACTCCCCGCGGGGGGTCACTGAAGCTTTCTTT
CASSYSPRGVTEAFF
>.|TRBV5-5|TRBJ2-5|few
TGTGCCAGCAGCTTGGATCAGGGTAGAGAGACCCAGTACTTC
CASSLDQGRETQYF
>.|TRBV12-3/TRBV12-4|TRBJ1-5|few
TGTGCCAGCAGTCGGGAGGGGAGAGAGGATCAGCCCCAGCATTTT
CASSREGREDQPQHF
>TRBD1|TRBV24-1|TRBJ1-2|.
TGTGCCACCAGTGACCCCAAGACAGGGACGAACTATGGCTACACCTTC
CATSDPKTGTNYGYTF
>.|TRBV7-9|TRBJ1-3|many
TGTGCCAGCAACGAGAGGGCGCCTGGAAACACCATATATTTT
CASNERAPGNTIYF
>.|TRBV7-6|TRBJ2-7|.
TGTGCCAGCAGCTTAGAGTCGGCCAGCTCCTACGAGCAGTACTTC
CASSLESASSYEQYF
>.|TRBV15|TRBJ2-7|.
TGTGCCACCACTCCCGGGGACTCCTACGAGCAGTACTTC
CATTPGDSYEQYF